The text below deals with one T cell receptor beta chain. The antigen is undetermined. The entry originates in a study of shared clonotypes between healthy human individuals. Whole-study context: The donors, two women and a few men, were aged 18 to 49.

All the donors were Caucasian adults who lived in Nashville, Tennessee. Study-level findings and limits: The diversity represented, both genetic and in exposure history, was limited by few donors.

Sequencing was performed with immunoSEQ multiplex PCR; in TCRdb, only in-frame clones are kept and a portion is missing. The sample comprises around 2.1 million clones, approximately 94% of which are singletons, and roughly 0.13% rests with the top ten. Trimming removed 4 bases from V and 7 bases from J, with 13 bases in between. The CDR3 is 14 residues long. CDR1 and CDR2 from the germline V gene are MNHEY and SVGAGI. Sequencing input: naive CD4+ T cells sorted from blood. As for subset: CD45RA+ positively selected. This TCR was recovered from a man between 18 and 35 years old in good health. The J gene is TRBJ2-2, the V gene TRBV6-5; the D is unclear. The CDR3 bases are TGTGCCAGCAGTTTTGGACGGGCGGTCGGGGAGCTGTTTTTT. It yields the protein CASSFGRAVGELFF.